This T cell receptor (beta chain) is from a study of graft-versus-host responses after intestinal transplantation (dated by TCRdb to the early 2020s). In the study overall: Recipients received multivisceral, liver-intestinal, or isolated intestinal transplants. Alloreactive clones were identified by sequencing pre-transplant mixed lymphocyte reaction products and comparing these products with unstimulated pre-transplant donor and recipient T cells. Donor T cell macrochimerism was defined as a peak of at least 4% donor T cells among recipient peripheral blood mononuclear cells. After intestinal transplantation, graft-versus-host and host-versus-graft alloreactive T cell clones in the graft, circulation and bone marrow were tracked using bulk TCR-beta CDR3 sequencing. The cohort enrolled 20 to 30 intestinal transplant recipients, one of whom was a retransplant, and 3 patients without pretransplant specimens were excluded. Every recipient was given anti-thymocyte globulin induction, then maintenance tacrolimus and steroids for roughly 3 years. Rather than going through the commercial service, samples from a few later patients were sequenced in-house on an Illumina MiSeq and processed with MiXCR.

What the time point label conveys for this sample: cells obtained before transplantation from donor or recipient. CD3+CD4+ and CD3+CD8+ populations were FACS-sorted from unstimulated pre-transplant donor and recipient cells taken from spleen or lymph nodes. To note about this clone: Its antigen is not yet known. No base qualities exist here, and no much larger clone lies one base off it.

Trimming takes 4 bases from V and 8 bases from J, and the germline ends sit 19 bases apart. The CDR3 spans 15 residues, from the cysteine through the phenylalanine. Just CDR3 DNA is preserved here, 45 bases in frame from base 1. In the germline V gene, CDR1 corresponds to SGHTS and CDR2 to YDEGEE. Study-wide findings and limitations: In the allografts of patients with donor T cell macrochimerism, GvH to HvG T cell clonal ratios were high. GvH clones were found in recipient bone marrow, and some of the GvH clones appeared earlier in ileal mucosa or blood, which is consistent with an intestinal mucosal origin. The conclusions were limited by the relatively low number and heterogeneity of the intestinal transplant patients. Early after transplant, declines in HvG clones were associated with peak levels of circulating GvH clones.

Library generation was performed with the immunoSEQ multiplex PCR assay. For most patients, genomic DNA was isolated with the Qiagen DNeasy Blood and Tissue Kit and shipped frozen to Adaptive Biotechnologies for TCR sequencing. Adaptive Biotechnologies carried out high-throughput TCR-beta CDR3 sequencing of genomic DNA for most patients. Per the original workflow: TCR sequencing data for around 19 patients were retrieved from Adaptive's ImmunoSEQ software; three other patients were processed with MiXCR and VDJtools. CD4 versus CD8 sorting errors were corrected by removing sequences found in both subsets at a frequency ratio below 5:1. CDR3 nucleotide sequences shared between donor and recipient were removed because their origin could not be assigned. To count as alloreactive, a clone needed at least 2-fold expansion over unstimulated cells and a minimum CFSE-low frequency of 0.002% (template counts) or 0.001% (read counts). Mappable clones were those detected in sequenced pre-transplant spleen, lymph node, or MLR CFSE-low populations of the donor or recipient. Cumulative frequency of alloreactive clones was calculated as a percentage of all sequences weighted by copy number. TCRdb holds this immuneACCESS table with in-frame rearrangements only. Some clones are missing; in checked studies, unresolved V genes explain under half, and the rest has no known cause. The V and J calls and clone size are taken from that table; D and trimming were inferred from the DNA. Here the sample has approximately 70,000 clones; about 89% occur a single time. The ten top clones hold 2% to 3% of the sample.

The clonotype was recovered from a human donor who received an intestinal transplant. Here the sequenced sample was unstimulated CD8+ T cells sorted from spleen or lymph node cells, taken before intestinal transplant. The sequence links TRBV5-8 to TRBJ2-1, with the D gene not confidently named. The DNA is TGTGCCAGCAGCCTCGCCCCTTGGGCCGACGATGAGCAGTTCTTC. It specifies CASSLAPWADDEQFF.